This TCR beta chain is drawn from a study of T cell responses to AZD1222 COVID-19 vaccine. Study results and caveats: There were mostly white British donors and more females than males, and clonal diversity was possibly underestimated.

The repertoire was sequenced with immunoSEQ multiplex PCR; TCRdb's copy has only in-frame clones and lacks some. Of about 50,000 clones listed, approximately 85% are singletons. From germline, CDR1 is SGHRS and CDR2 YFSETQ. The V end lost 0 bases, the J end lost 0 bases, and 6 bases lay between the germline ends. The CDR3 is 15 residues long. With regard to this clone: Its matching antigen is unknown.

V gene TRBV5-1 combines with J gene TRBJ2-2, with D unclear. The clonotype comes from an adult in good health. Sequenced here: peripheral blood, sampled on day 0 of MenACWY control vaccination. The CDR3 DNA reads as TGCGCCAGCAGCTTGGACAGCGCGAACACCGGGGAGCTGTTTTTT. Translating it yields CASSLDSANTGELFF. The variable domain in full, with the rest retrieved from reference TRBV5-1 and TRBJ2-2, is KAGVTQTPRYLIKTRGQQVTLSCSPISGHRSVSWYQQTPGQGLQFLFEYFSETQRNKGNFPGRFSGRQFSNSRSEMNVSTLELGDSALYLCASSLDSANTGELFFGEGSRLTVL.